Following are 13 T cell receptor beta chains from one sample sequenced in a study of T cell repertoires in cytomegalovirus infection. TCRdb itself ran the reads through MiXCR, one entry per CDR3 protein. The sample shows hundreds of thousands of distinct CDR3 sequences, around 6.4% of them seen only once. Sequences were obtained from PBMCs. Every receptor here comes from a human donor in good health (CMV status not recorded). Some clones in this sample may be carry-over from other donors' samples.

This clonotype was counted at least ten times. This chain links TRBV12-3 or TRBV12-4 with TRBJ2-5, with D maybe TRBD2 (6 bases). V was shortened by 1 base and J by 7 bases, with 10 bases between the two germline ends. The CDR3 consists of 13 residues. The CDR3 region is CASSLGPGGTQYF. Written as DNA, the CDR3 is TGTGCCAGCAGTTTAGGACCCGGGGGGACCCAGTACTTC.

The sample holds a few counts of this clonotype. This chain links TRBV7-6 with TRBJ2-2; D remains unclear. CDR1 is SGHVS, CDR2 FNYEAQ, per germline. CDR3 length: 10 amino acids. The V gene lost 5 bases and the J gene lost 7 bases, with 2 bases spanning the gap. The CDR3 nucleotides are TGTGCCAGCAGCAACGGGGAGCTGTTTTTT. Protein sequence: CASSNGELFF. The variable domain in full, completed from reference TRBV7-6 and TRBJ2-2, reads GAGVSQSPRYKVTKRGQDVALRCDPISGHVSLYWYRQALGQGPEFLTYFNYEAQQDKSGLPNDRFSAERPEGSISTLTIQRTEQRDSAMYRCASSNGELFFGEGSRLTVL.

This clonotype was observed at least ten times. The rearrangement uses TRBV25-1 and TRBJ2-3; 7 bases match TRBD2. There are 17 residues in the CDR3. Germline values: CDR1 MGHDK, CDR2 SYGVNS. V lost 1 base to trimming and J lost 3 bases; unmatched junction nucleotides: 10. The CDR3 protein is CASSESGAGVWTDTQYF. Here the CDR3 DNA reads TGTGCCAGCAGTGAATCCGGGGCGGGAGTTTGGACAGATACGCAGTATTTT.

This clonotype appeared many times. The rearrangement links TRBV28 to TRBJ2-3, with TRBD2 matching 11 bases. The germline CDR1 and CDR2 sequences are MDHEN and SYDVKM. This CDR3 is built from 17 residues. V was clipped by 6 bases and J by 0 bases; unmatched bases: 8. In nucleotides, the CDR3 is TGTGCCAGCAGGTTTAATAGCGGGGGGGATAGCACAGATACGCAGTATTTT. Its translation is CASRFNSGGDSTDTQYF.

There are many counts of this clonotype. This chain joins TRBV29-1 and TRBJ2-7, with 8 nucleotides matching TRBD1. Germline V gene lookup returns CDR1 SQVTM and CDR2 ANQGSEA. The trim removed 3 bases at V and 4 bases at J, leaving 8 bases unmatched. CDR3 length equals 14 residues. This CDR3 reads CSVDGDRGRYEQYF. The CDR3 DNA is TGCAGCGTTGACGGAGACAGGGGAAGGTACGAGCAGTACTTC.

This clonotype was seen ten or more times. This chain connects TRBV12-3 or TRBV12-4 to TRBJ1-2; 7 bases align to TRBD1. V shed 6 bases, J shed 3 bases, and the junction held 13 bases outside the gene matches. This CDR3 is built from 16 residues. Here the CDR3 DNA reads TGTGCCAGCAGCGAAAGGACAGGATTTAAAGACTATGGCTACACCTTC. It yields the protein CASSERTGFKDYGYTF.

This clonotype appeared many times. The rearrangement joins TRBV7-2 to TRBJ1-1; D is possibly TRBD1 (6 bases). Germline V gives CDR1 SGHTA, CDR2 FQGNSA. The CDR3 sequence is 13 residues long. V was clipped by 5 bases and J by 1 base, with 8 bases between them. CDR3: CASSRRGNTEAFF. CDR3 DNA sequence: TGTGCCAGCAGCCGCAGGGGGAACACTGAAGCTTTCTTT.

This clonotype was found many times. V usage is TRBV29-1 and J usage is TRBJ1-2; tentative D call: TRBD1 (5 bases). V lost 1 base to trimming and J lost 0 bases, with 12 bases between them. The CDR3 totals 15 residues. The germline V gene encodes CDR1 SQVTM and CDR2 ANQGSEA. The CDR3 bases are TGCAGCGTTGAAGCGGGGCCAGTATCTAACTATGGCTACACCTTC. Protein: CSVEAGPVSNYGYTF.

At least ten counts were recorded for this clonotype. The J gene is TRBJ1-5, the V gene TRBV20-1; D perhaps matches TRBD1 (5 bases). Trimming pared 6 bases from V and 5 bases from J, leaving 14 bases between. CDR3 length: 13 amino acids. The germline V gene has CDR1 DFQATT and CDR2 SNEGSKA (reference sequence). Here the CDR3 reads CSAAGRVDQPQHF. The CDR3 DNA reads TGCAGTGCCGCCGGCAGGGTCGATCAGCCCCAGCATTTT.

This clonotype was found many times. The rearrangement joins TRBV7-2 to TRBJ2-2, with D possibly called TRBD1 or TRBD2 (6 bases each). The germline V gene encodes CDR1 SGHTA and CDR2 FQGNSA. The CDR3 consists of 18 residues. Trimming removed 2 bases at V and 4 bases at J, with 20 bases between. The CDR3 loop reads CASSLRGVRGGPTGELFF. Here the CDR3 DNA reads TGTGCCAGCAGCTTAAGGGGAGTTCGAGGGGGGCCCACCGGGGAGCTGTTTTTT.

This clonotype was recorded many times. The gene calls are TRBV7-9 and TRBJ2-7; 9 bases are a match to TRBD2. There are 15 residues in the CDR3. Per the germline V gene, CDR1 is SEHNR and CDR2 is FQNEAQ (reference sequence). The V gene end was trimmed by 5 bases and the J gene end by 6 bases; junction bases not matched to a gene: 11. For the CDR3, the DNA is TGTGCCAGCAGCCCAACCGGCCAGCGGGGGGTCGAGCAGTACTTC. This translates into CASSPTGQRGVEQYF.

The table lists this clonotype with many counts. The chain has TRBV5-1 and TRBJ2-5; 8 bases fit TRBD2. V was pared by 2 bases and J by 5 bases, with 11 bases of the junction left unmatched. Germline V gene data show CDR1 as SGHRS and CDR2 as YFSETQ. The CDR3 is 16 residues long. The CDR3 DNA is TGCGCCAGCAGCTTAAATTCCCCCCGCGGGGGGGAGACCCAGTACTTC. As protein: CASSLNSPRGGETQYF.

This clonotype occurred many times. The chain couples TRBV4-1 to TRBJ2-7; TRBD2 is a possible D gene (6 bases). The germline CDR1 and CDR2 sequences are MGHRA and YSYEKL. The germline V and J ends were trimmed by 0 bases and 1 base, with 10 bases remaining between them. This CDR3 is built from 15 residues. Here the CDR3 reads CASSQDPGTSYEQYF. The CDR3 region has the DNA TGCGCCAGCAGCCAAGACCCCGGGACTTCCTACGAGCAGTACTTC.